This is a list of T cell receptor beta chains from one sample in a study of blood T cells in healthy people across ages. MiXCR was run by TCRdb on the 5' RACE reads, yielding one entry per CDR3 protein. The sample has about 1.6 million distinct CDR3 sequences; approximately 32% are singletons. Sequencing was carried out using blood. The receptors were gathered from a woman under 40 in good health. Each CDR3 is given with its conserved first and last residue. D genes are given only for firm matches. Size is stated for part of the rows, as once, few or many counts, or as a class when the clone is expanded.

>NA|TRBV6-1|NA|TRBJ2-5
CASSESSPGWETQYF
TGTGCCAGCAGTGAAAGTTCCCCGGGGTGGGAGACCCAGTACTTC
>NA|TRBV6-1|NA|TRBJ2-7
CASGRSISYEQYF
TGTGCCAGCGGACGCAGCATCTCCTACGAGCAGTACTTC
>NA|TRBV6-5|NA|TRBJ1-4
CASSQRANEKLFF
TGTGCCAGCAGTCAACGGGCGAATGAAAAACTGTTTTTT
>NA|TRBV5-5|NA|TRBJ2-1
CASSLGGSRPRLNNEQFF
TGTGCCAGCAGCTTGGGGGGTTCCAGGCCTCGGCTTAACAATGAGCAGTTCTTC
>TRBD2|TRBV6-1|many|TRBJ2-3
CASSEARGSAGADTQYF
TGTGCCAGCAGTGAAGCGCGGGGAAGCGCGGGGGCAGATACGCAGTATTTT
>NA|TRBV7-7|few|TRBJ2-5
CASSLAGSGGQETQYF
TGTGCCAGCAGCTTAGCGGGCAGTGGGGGCCAAGAGACCCAGTACTTC
>NA|TRBV7-7|NA|TRBJ2-3
CASSLGRVEGDTQYF
TGTGCCAGCAGCTTAGGCAGGGTGGAGGGAGATACGCAGTATTTT
>NA|TRBV7-9|many|TRBJ1-2
CASSNEGYTF
TGTGCCAGCAGCAATGAAGGCTACACCTTC
>NA|TRBV20-1|NA|TRBJ2-7
CSASGTLHEQYF
TGCAGTGCTTCCGGGACTCTTCACGAGCAGTACTTC
>NA|TRBV4-1|few|TRBJ1-2
CASSQDMGARYGYTF
TGCGCCAGCAGCCAAGATATGGGGGCTAGGTATGGCTACACCTTC
>NA|TRBV30|NA|TRBJ2-5
CAWTTQETQYF
TGTGCCTGGACAACCCAAGAGACCCAGTACTTC
>TRBD2|TRBV4-1|many|TRBJ2-7
CASSRNLAGGSYEQYF
TGCGCCAGCAGCCGGAACCTAGCGGGGGGATCCTACGAGCAGTACTTC
>NA|TRBV3-1|NA|TRBJ2-7
CASSQQGGVSYNEQYF
TGTGCCAGCAGCCAACAGGGGGGAGTCTCCTACAATGAGCAGTACTTC
>NA|TRBV3-1|NA|TRBJ2-2
CASSRIYGAGELFF
TGTGCCAGCAGCCGCATTTATGGGGCCGGGGAGCTGTTTTTT
>NA|TRBV12-3/TRBV12-4|NA|TRBJ2-7
CASSQRQKTTYEQYF
TGTGCCAGCAGTCAGCGACAGAAAACTACCTACGAGCAGTACTTC
>TRBD1|TRBV12-3/TRBV12-4|few|TRBJ2-2
CASSFRQGGAGELFF
TGTGCCAGCAGTTTCCGACAGGGGGGAGCCGGGGAGCTGTTTTTT
>NA|TRBV5-1|many|TRBJ2-3
CASSLPTDTQYF
TGCGCCAGCAGCCTTCCTACAGATACGCAGTATTTT
>NA|TRBV6-2/TRBV6-3|many|TRBJ2-7
CASSYYGGRYEQYF
TGTGCCAGCAGTTATTACGGGGGTCGGTACGAGCAGTACTTC
>TRBD1|TRBV7-2|few|TRBJ1-2
CASSFLGQGEDYGYTF
TGTGCCAGCAGCTTTCTGGGACAGGGAGAGGACTATGGCTACACCTTC
>NA|TRBV4-1|NA|TRBJ1-1
CASSLGGTLNTEAFF
TGCGCCAGCAGCCTAGGGGGGACACTGAACACTGAAGCTTTCTTT
>TRBD2|TRBV28|few|TRBJ2-1
CASSLTSGSDEQFF
TGTGCCAGCAGTTTGACTAGCGGGAGCGATGAGCAGTTCTTC
>TRBD1|TRBV6-2/TRBV6-3|few|TRBJ2-3
CASNPGAKGADTQYF
TGTGCCAGCAACCCCGGGGCAAAGGGGGCCGATACGCAGTATTTT
>NA|TRBV20-1|few|TRBJ1-5
CSARPINQPQHF
TGCAGTGCTAGACCAATCAATCAGCCCCAGCATTTT
>NA|TRBV20-1|few|TRBJ2-1
CSRGTDLLGNEQFF
TGCAGTAGGGGGACGGATCTCCTTGGGAATGAGCAGTTCTTC
>NA|TRBV11-2|NA|TRBJ2-7
CASTKDAGTYEQYF
TGTGCCAGCACCAAGGATGCAGGGACCTACGAGCAGTACTTC
>TRBD2|TRBV6-2/TRBV6-3|NA|TRBJ2-2
CASGRSVAGNTGELFF
TGTGCCAGCGGTAGGTCGGTAGCGGGGAACACCGGGGAGCTGTTTTTT
>NA|TRBV19|NA|TRBJ2-7
CASSLTAGDEQYF
TGTGCCAGTAGTCTCACAGCGGGTGACGAGCAGTACTTC
>NA|TRBV20-1|NA|TRBJ2-1
CSTRLTGVIYNEQFF
TGCAGTACTAGATTAACGGGGGTGATATACAATGAGCAGTTCTTC
>TRBD1|TRBV29-1|NA|TRBJ1-1
CSVEAGTVNTEAFF
TGCAGCGTTGAAGCCGGGACAGTGAACACTGAAGCTTTCTTT
>NA|TRBV15|NA|TRBJ1-2
CATSRDRWVLGHGYTF
TGTGCCACCAGCAGAGATCGTTGGGTATTAGGTCATGGCTACACCTTC
>NA|TRBV20-1|once|TRBJ2-7
CSARDRSGFSYEQYF
TGCAGTGCTAGAGATAGGAGCGGATTCTCCTACGAGCAGTACTTC
>NA|TRBV27|NA|TRBJ1-2
CASSYSVADDYTF
TGTGCCAGCAGTTATTCCGTGGCGGATGACTACACCTTC
>NA|TRBV5-1|once|TRBJ2-3
CASSWERSSGDTQYF
TGCGCCAGCAGCTGGGAGCGGTCAAGTGGAGATACGCAGTATTTT
>NA|TRBV19|NA|TRBJ1-2
CASSNMSYTF
TGTGCCAGTAGTAATATGAGCTACACCTTC
>TRBD2|TRBV5-1|NA|TRBJ2-7
CASSLEGSGRTSYEQYF
TGCGCCAGCAGCTTGGAAGGTAGCGGGAGGACGTCCTACGAGCAGTACTTC
>NA|TRBV11-2|few|TRBJ2-1
CASSLGVGPYNEQFF
TGTGCCAGCAGCTTAGGAGTGGGGCCCTACAATGAGCAGTTCTTC
>TRBD2|TRBV27|NA|TRBJ2-7
CASSPSVGTTSYEQYF
TGTGCCAGCAGCCCCTCAGTCGGGACTACCTCCTACGAGCAGTACTTC
>NA|TRBV3-1|few|TRBJ2-7
CASSQDRRPAKGEQYF
TGTGCCAGCAGCCAAGATAGGCGGCCGGCGAAGGGCGAGCAGTACTTC
>TRBD2|TRBV27|few|TRBJ2-1
CASSLAGPGISYNEQFF
TGTGCCAGCAGTCTAGCGGGACCTGGGATATCCTACAATGAGCAGTTCTTC
>TRBD2|TRBV11-2|few|TRBJ2-1
CVSSLGPGAGGSYNEQFF
TGTGTCAGCAGCTTAGGCCCGGGAGCGGGGGGCTCCTACAATGAGCAGTTCTTC
>NA|TRBV5-1|NA|TRBJ2-1
CASSFISGSYNEQFF
TGCGCCAGCAGCTTTATTAGCGGCTCCTACAATGAGCAGTTCTTC
>NA|TRBV15|NA|TRBJ1-4
CATSRDGWEATSKATNEKLFF
TGTGCCACCAGCAGAGATGGGTGGGAAGCCACCTCCAAAGCAACTAATGAAAAACTGTTTTTT
>NA|TRBV6-5|NA|TRBJ1-1
CASRWGRDTEAFF
TGTGCCAGCAGATGGGGGCGAGATACTGAAGCTTTCTTT
>NA|TRBV6-6|NA|TRBJ2-5
CASSYSQQIETQYF
TGTGCCAGCAGTTACTCTCAGCAGATAGAGACCCAGTACTTC
>NA|TRBV27|NA|TRBJ2-5
CASSSAPGGETQYF
TGTGCCAGCTCCAGTGCCCCTGGGGGAGAGACCCAGTACTTC
>TRBD2|TRBV28|few|TRBJ2-7
CASTSGETYEQYF
TGTGCCAGCACTAGCGGGGAAACCTACGAGCAGTACTTC
>NA|TRBV29-1|NA|TRBJ1-1
CSVAGAVEAFF
TGCAGCGTTGCAGGGGCTGTTGAAGCTTTCTTT
>TRBD1|TRBV5-1|NA|TRBJ1-1
CASSSDRGLMNTEAFF
TGCGCCAGCAGCTCGGACAGGGGGTTGATGAACACTGAAGCTTTCTTT